These 4 T cell receptor beta chains share one sample of origin, sequenced in a study of blood T cell repertoires in COVID-19. Method: immunoSEQ multiplex PCR; TCRdb's copy keeps in-frame clones and lacks some. The data show 180,000 or so clones, with 84% seen just once and approximately 2.5% held by the top ten. Material: peripheral blood. The receptors here all came from a human donor with acute or convalescent COVID-19. The donor label of this sample is uncertain.

CDR3 coding DNA: TGTGCCAGCATTCCCTCAGGGGGACAGATGAACACTGAAGCTTTCTTT. It encodes CASIPSGGQMNTEAFF. The chain recombines TRBV28 with TRBJ1-1, with 7 bases that match TRBD1. V lost 7 bases and J lost 0; bases outside the gene matches: 11. The CDR3 loop spans 16 amino acids. Germline CDR1 MDHEN, CDR2 SYDVKM. Full variable domain (remainder filled in from reference TRBV28 and TRBJ1-1): DVKVTQSSRYLVKRTGEKVFLECVQDMDHENMFWYRQDPGLGLRLIYFSYDVKMKEKGDIPEGYSVSREKKERFSLILESASTNQTSMYLCASIPSGGQMNTEAFFGQGTRLTVV.

The CDR3 nucleotides are TGTGCCAGCAGCTTGATCCTCGGGACAGTTGGCTCCTACGAGCAGTACTTC. Translating gives CASSLILGTVGSYEQYF. This chain uses TRBV11-2 with TRBJ2-7; TRBD1 matches 7 bases. The trim removed 3 bases at V and 0 bases at J, leaving 11 bases unmatched. The CDR3 sequence is 17 residues long. Germline CDR1 reads SGHAT; CDR2 reads FQNNGV. The full variable domain, its missing parts supplied by reference TRBV11-2 and TRBJ2-7, is EAGVAQSPRYKIIEKRQSVAFWCNPISGHATLYWYQQILGQGPKLLIQFQNNGVVDDSQLPKDRFSAERLKGVDSTLKIQPAKLEDSAVYLCASSLILGTVGSYEQYFGPGTRLTVT.

This chain connects TRBV6-5 to TRBJ2-7, with a weak D call TRBD2 (6 bases). The CDR3 consists of 11 residues. Germline-derived CDR1 and CDR2 are MNHEY and SVGAGI. The CDR3 nucleotides are TGTGCTTCAAGCAGGGAGGACGAGCAGTACTTC. It specifies CASSREDEQYF.

The V and J genes are TRBV18 and TRBJ2-7, with D possibly matching TRBD1 (7 bases). The V gene's germline CDR1 is KGHSH and CDR2 LQKENI. Deletions cut 6 bases from V and 4 bases from J, with 10 bases between. This CDR3 comprises 12 residues. CDR3 nucleotide sequence: TGTGCCAGCTCGCGGGACAGTTACGAGCAGTACTTC. Protein product: CASSRDSYEQYF.